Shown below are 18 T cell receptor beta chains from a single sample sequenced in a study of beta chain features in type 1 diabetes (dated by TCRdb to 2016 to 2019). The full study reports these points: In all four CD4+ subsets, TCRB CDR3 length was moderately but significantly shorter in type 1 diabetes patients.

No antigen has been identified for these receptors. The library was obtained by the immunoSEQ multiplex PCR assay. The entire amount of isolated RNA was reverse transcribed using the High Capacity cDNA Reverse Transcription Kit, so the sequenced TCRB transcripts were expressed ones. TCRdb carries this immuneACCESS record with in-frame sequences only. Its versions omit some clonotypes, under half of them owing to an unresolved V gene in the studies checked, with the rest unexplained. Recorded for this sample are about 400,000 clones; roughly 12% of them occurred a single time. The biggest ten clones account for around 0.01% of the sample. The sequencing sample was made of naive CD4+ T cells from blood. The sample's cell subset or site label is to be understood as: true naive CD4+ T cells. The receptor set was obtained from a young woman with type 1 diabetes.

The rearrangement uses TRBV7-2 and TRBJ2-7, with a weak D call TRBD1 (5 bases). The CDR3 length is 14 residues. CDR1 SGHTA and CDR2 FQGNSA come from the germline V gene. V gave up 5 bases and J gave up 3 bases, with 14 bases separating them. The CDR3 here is CASSLRRERYEQYF. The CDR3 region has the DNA TGTGCCAGCAGCCTGCGCAGGGAACGCTACGAGCAGTACTTC. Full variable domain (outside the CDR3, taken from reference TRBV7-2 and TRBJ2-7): GAGVSQSPSNKVTEKGKDVELRCDPISGHTALYWYRQSLGQGLEFLIYFQGNSAPDKSGLPSDRFSAERTGGSVSTLTIQRTQQEDSAVYLCASSLRRERYEQYFGPGTRLTVT.

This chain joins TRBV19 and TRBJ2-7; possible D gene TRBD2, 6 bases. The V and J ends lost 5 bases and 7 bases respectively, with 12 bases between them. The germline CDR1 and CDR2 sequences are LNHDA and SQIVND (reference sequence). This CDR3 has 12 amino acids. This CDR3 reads CASSVPRGEQYF. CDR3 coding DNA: TGTGCCAGTAGTGTCCCACGGGGGGAGCAGTACTTC.

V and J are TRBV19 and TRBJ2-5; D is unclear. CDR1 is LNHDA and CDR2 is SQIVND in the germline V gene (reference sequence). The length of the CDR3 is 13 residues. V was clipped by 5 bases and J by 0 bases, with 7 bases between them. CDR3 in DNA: TGTGCCAGTAGTCGACTGAACCAAGAGACCCAGTACTTC. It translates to CASSRLNQETQYF.

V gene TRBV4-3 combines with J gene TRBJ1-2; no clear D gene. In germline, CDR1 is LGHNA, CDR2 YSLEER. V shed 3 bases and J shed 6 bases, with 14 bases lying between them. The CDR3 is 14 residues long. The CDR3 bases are TGCGCCAGCAGCCAGATAGGGCGGGATAATGGCTACACCTTC. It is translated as CASSQIGRDNGYTF.

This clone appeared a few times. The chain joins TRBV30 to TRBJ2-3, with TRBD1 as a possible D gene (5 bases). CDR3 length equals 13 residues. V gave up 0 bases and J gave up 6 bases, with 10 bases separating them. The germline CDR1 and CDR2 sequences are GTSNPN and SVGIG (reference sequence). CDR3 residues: CAWSVTGADTQYF. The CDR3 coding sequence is TGTGCCTGGAGTGTCACAGGAGCCGATACGCAGTATTTT.

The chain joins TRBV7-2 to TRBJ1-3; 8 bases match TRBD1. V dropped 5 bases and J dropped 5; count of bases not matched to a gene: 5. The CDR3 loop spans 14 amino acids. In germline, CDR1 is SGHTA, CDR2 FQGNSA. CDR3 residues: CASSLDRGRNTIYF. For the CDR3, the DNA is TGTGCCAGCAGCCTTGACAGGGGTAGAAACACCATATATTTT.

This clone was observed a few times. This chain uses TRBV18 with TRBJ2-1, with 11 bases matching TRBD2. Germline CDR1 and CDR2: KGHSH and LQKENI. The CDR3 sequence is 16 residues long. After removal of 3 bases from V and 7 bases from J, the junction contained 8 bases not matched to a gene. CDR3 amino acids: CASSPRLAGGRNEQFF. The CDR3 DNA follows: TGTGCCAGCTCACCCAGGCTAGCGGGAGGTCGGAATGAGCAGTTCTTC.

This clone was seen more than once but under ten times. The CDR3 sequence is CASRYVGAGANVLTF. CDR3 bases: TGTGCCAGCAGATATGTAGGGGCTGGGGCCAACGTCCTGACTTTC. V is TRBV27 and J is TRBJ2-6; D is possibly TRBD1 (5 bases). V was pared by 6 bases and J by 2 bases, with 11 bases between. CDR3 length: 15 amino acids. In germline, CDR1 is MNHEY, CDR2 SMNVEV (reference sequence).

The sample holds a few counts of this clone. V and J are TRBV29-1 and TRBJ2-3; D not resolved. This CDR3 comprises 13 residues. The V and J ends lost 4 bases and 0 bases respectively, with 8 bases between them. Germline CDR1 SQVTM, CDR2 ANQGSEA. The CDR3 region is CSVGFTSTDTQYF. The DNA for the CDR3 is TGCAGCGTTGGATTTACTAGCACAGATACGCAGTATTTT.

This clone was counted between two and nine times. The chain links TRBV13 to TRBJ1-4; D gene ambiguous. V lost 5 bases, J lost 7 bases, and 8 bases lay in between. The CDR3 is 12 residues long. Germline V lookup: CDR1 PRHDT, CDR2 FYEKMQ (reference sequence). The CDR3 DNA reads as TGTGCCAGCAGCCGACTGGGTGAAAAACTGTTTTTT. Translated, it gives CASSRLGEKLFF.

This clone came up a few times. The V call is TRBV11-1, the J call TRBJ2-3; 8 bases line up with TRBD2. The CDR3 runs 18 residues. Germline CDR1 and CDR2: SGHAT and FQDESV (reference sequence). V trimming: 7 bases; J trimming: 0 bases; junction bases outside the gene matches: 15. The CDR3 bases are TGTGCCAGCACCCCTAGAGAGCGGGGGCTGAGGAGCACAGATACGCAGTATTTT. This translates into CASTPRERGLRSTDTQYF.

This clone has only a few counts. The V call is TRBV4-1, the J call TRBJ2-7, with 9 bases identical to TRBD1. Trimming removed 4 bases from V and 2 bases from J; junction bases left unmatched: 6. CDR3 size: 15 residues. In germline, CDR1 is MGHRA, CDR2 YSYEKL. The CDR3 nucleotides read TGCGCCAGCAGCCCGAGGGACAGGGACGCCTACGAGCAGTACTTC. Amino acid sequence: CASSPRDRDAYEQYF.

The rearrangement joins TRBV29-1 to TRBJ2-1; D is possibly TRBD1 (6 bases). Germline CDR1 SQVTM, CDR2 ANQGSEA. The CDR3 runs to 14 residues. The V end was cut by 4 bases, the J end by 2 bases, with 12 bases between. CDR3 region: CSVVRGSAYNEQFF. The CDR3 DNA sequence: TGCAGCGTTGTAAGGGGGTCGGCCTACAATGAGCAGTTCTTC.

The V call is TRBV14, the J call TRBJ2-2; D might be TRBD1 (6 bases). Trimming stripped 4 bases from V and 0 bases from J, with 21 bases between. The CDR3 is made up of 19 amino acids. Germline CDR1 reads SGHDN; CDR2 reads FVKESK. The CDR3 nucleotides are TGTGCCAGCAGCCGGAAAGACCACAGGGTTGTGGCGAACACCGGGGAGCTGTTTTTT. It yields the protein CASSRKDHRVVANTGELFF.

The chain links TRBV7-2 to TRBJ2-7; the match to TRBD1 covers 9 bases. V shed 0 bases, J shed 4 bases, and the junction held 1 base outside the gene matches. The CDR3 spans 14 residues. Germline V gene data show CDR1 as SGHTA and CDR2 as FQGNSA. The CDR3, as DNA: TGTGCCAGCAGCTTAGCTGGGACAGGGTACGAGCAGTACTTC. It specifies CASSLAGTGYEQYF.

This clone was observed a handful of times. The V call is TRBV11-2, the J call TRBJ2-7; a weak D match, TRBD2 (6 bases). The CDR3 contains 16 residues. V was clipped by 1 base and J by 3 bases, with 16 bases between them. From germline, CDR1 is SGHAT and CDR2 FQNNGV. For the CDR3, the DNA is TGTGCCAGCAGCTTAGCGGGAGTCCTCCGAGGCTACGAGCAGTACTTC. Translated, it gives CASSLAGVLRGYEQYF.

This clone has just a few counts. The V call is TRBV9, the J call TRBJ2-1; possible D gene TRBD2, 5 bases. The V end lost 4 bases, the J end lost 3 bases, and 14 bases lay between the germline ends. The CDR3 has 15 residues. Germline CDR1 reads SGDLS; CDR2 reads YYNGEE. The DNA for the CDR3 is TGTGCCAGCAGCCCCCCTGGAGGATTCTACAATGAGCAGTTCTTC. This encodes CASSPPGGFYNEQFF.

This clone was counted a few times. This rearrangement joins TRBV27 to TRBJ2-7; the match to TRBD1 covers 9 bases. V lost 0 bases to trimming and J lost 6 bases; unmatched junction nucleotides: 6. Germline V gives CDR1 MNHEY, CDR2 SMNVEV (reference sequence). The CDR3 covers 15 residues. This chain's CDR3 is CASSLSVPGQGEQYF. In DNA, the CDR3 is TGTGCCAGCAGTTTATCCGTCCCGGGACAGGGCGAGCAGTACTTC.